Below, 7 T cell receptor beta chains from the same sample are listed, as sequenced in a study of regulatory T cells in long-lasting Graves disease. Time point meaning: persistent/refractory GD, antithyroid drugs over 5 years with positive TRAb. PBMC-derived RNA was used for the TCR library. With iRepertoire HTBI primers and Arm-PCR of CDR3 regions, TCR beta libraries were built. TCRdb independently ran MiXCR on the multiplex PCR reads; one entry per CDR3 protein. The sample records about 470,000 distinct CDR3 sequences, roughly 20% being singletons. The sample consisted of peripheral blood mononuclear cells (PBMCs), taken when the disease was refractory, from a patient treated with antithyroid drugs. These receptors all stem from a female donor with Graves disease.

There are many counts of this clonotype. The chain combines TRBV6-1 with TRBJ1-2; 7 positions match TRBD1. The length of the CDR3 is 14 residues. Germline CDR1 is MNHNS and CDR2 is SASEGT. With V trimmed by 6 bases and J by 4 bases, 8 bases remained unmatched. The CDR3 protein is CASSKQGMVYGYTF. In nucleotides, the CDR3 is TGTGCCAGCAGCAAACAGGGGATGGTCTATGGCTACACCTTC.

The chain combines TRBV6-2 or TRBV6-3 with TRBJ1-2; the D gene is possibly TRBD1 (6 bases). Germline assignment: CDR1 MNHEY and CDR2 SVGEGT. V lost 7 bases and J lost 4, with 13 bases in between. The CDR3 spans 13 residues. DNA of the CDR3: TGTGCCAGCAAGCTCGGGGGCCCCTATGGCTACACCTTC. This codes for CASKLGGPYGYTF.

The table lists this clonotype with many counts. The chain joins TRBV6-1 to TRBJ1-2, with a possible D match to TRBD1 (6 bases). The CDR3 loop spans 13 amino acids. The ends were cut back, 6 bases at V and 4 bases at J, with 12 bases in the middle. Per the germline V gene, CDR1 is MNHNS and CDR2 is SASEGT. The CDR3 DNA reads TGTGCCAGCAGCTTTACGGACAGCTATGGCTACACCTTC. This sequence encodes CASSFTDSYGYTF.

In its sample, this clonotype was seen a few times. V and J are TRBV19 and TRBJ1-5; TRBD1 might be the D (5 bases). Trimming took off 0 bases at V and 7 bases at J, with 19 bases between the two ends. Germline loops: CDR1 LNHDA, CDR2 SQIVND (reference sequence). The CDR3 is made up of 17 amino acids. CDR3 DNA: TGTGCCAGTAGTATAGATCTATCGGGGACGCAGAGACAGCCCCAGCATTTT. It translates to CASSIDLSGTQRQPQHF.

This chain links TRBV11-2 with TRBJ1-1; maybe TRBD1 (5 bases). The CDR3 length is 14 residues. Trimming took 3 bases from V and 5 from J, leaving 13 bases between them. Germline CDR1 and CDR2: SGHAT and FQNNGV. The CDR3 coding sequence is TGTGCCAGCAGCTTGGAGGGGTTATGGACTGAAGCTTTCTTT. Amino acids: CASSLEGLWTEAFF.

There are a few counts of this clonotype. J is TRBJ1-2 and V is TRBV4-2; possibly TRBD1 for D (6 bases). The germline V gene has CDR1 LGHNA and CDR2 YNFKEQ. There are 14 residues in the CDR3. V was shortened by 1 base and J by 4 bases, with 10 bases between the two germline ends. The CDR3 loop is CASSQAGQSYGYTF. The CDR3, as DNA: TGTGCCAGCAGCCAAGCCGGACAGAGCTATGGCTACACCTTC.

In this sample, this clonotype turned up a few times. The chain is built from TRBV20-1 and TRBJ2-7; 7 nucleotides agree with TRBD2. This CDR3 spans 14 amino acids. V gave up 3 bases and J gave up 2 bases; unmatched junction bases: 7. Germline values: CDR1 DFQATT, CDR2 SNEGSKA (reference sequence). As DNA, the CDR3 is TGCAGTGCTAGTTCAGCGGGATCCACCTACGAGCAGTACTTC. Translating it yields CSASSAGSTYEQYF.